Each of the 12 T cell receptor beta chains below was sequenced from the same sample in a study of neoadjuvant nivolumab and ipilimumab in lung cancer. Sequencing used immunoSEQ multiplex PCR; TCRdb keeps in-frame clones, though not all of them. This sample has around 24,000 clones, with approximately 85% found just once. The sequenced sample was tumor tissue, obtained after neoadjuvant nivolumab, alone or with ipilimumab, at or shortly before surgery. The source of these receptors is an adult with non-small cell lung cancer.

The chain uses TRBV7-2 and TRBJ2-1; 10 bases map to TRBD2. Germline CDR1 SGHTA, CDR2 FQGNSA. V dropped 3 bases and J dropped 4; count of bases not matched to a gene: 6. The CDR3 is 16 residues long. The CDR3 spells CASSFSGRLRYNEQFF. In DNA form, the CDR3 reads TGTGCCAGCAGCTTTAGCGGGAGGCTCAGATACAATGAGCAGTTCTTC. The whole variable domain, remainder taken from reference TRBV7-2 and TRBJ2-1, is GAGVSQSPSNKVTEKGKDVELRCDPISGHTALYWYRQSLGQGLEFLIYFQGNSAPDKSGLPSDRFSAERTGGSVSTLTIQRTQQEDSAVYLCASSFSGRLRYNEQFFGPGTRLTVL.

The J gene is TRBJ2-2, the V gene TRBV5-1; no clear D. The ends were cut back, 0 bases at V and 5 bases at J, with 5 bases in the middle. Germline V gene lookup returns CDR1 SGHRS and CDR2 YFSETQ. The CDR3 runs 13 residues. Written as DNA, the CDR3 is TGCGCCAGCAGCTTGGTGGGTACCGGGGAGCTGTTTTTT. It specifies CASSLVGTGELFF.

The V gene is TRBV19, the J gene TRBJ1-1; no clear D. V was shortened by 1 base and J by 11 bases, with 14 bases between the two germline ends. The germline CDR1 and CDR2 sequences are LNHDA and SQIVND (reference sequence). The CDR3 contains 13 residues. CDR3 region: CASSIGEGVDAFF. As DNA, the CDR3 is TGTGCCAGTAGTATAGGAGAGGGAGTCGATGCTTTCTTT.

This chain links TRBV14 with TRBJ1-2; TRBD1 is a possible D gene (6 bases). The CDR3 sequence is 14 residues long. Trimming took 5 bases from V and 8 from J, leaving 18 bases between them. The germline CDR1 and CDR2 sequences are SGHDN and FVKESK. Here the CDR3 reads CASSTAGTFWGYTF. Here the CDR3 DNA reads TGTGCCAGCAGCACCGCCGGGACATTTTGGGGCTACACCTTC. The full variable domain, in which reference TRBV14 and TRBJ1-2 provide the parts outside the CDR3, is EAGVTQFPSHSVIEKGQTVTLRCDPISGHDNLYWYRRVMGKEIKFLLHFVKESKQDESGMPNNRFLAERTGGTYSTLKVQPAELEDSGVYFCASSTAGTFWGYTFGSGTRLTVV.

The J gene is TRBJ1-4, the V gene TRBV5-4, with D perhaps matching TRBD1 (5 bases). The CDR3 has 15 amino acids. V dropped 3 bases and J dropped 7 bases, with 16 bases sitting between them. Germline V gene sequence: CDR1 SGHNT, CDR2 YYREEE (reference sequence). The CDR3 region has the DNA TGTGCCAGCAGCTACGACCAGGGCCGGGGTGAAAAACTGTTTTTT. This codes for CASSYDQGRGEKLFF.

CDR3 DNA: TGCGCCAGCAGCTTGGAGAGGTACAGCTATGGCTACACCTTC. Protein: CASSLERYSYGYTF. The rearrangement uses TRBV5-1 and TRBJ1-2; no firm D call. The germline gives CDR1 SGHRS, CDR2 YFSETQ. The ends were cut back, 0 bases at V and 4 bases at J, with 10 bases in the middle. The CDR3 runs to 14 residues.

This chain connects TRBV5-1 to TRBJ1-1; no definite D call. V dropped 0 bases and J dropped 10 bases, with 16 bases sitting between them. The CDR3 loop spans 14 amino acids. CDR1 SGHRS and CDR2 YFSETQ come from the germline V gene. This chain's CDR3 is CASSLEDPERAAFF. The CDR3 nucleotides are TGCGCCAGCAGCTTGGAAGACCCCGAGAGGGCAGCTTTCTTT.

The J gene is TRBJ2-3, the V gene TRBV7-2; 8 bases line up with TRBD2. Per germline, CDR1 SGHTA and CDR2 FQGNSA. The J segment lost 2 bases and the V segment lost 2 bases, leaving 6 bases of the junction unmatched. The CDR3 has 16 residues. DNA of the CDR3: TGTGCCAGCAGCTTAAGCGGGAGTACTATCACAGATACGCAGTATTTT. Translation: CASSLSGSTITDTQYF.

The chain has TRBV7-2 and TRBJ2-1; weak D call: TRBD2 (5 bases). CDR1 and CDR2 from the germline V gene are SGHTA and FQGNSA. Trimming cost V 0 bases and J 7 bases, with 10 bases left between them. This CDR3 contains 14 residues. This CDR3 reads CASSLAGVGNEQFF. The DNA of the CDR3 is TGTGCCAGCAGCTTAGCGGGAGTCGGGAATGAGCAGTTCTTC.

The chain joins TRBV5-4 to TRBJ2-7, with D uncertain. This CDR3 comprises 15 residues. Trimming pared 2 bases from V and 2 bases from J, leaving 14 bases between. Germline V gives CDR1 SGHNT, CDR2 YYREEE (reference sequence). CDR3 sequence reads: CASSFTSGGTYEQYF. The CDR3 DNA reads TGTGCCAGCAGCTTCACCTCTGGCGGAACCTACGAGCAGTACTTC.

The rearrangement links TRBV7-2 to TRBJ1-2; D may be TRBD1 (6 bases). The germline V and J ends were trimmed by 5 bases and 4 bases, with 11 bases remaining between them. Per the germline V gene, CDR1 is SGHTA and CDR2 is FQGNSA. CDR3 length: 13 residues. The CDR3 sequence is CASSRGGGYGYTF. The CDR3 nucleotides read TGTGCCAGCAGCCGAGGGGGAGGCTATGGCTACACCTTC.

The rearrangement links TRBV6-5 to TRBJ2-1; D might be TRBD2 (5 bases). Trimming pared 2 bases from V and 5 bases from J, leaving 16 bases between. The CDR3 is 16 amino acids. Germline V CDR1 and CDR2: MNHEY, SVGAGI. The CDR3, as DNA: TGTGCCAGCAGTTACCGCGCGGGTGCTCGGCACAATGAGCAGTTCTTC. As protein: CASSYRAGARHNEQFF.